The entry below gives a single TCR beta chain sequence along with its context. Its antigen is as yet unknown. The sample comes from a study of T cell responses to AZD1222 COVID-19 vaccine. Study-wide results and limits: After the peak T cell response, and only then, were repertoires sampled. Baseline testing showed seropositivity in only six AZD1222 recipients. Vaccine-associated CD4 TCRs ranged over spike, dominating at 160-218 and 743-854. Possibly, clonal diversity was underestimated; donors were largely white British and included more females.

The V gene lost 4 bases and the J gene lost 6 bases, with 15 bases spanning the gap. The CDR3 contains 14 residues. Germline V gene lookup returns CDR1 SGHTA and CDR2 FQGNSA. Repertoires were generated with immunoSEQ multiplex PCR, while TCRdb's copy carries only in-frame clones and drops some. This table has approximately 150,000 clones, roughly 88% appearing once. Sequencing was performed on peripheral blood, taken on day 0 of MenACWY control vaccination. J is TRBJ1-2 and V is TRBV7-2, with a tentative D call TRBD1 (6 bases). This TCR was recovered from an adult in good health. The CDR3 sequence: CASSSETGFHGYTF. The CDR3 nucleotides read TGTGCCAGCAGCTCAGAAACAGGGTTCCATGGCTACACCTTC.